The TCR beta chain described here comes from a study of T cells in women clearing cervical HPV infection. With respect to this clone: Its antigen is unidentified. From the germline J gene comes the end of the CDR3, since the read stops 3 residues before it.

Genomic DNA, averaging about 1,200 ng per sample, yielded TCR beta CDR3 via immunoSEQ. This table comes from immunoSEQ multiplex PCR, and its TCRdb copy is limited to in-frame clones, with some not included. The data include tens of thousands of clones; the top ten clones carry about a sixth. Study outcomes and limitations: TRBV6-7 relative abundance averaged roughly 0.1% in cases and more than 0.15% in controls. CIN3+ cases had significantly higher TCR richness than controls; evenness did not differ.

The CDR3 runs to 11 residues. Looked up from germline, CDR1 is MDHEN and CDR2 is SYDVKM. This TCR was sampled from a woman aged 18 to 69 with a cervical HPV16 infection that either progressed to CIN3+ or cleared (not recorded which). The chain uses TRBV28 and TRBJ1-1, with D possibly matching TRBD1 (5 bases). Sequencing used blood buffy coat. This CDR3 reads CASTLGRGAFF. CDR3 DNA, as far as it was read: TGTGCCAGCACTCTGGGCCGGGGG.